The 32 T cell receptor beta chains below were found in one sample sequenced in a study of T cell repertoires in cytomegalovirus infection. TCRdb redid the calling of the reads with MiXCR, one entry per CDR3 protein. The table shows approximately 140,000 distinct CDR3 sequences, with 8% to 9% occurring only once. Source material: PBMCs. The origin of the receptors is a human donor in good health (CMV status not recorded). Some clones in this sample may be carry-over from other donors' samples.

In this sample, this clonotype turned up a few times. The V and J genes are TRBV28 and TRBJ1-1; D possibly corresponds to TRBD1 (5 bases). V dropped 2 bases and J dropped 2 bases, with 9 bases sitting between them. The CDR3 loop spans 14 amino acids. Germline CDR1 reads MDHEN; CDR2 reads SYDVKM. The CDR3 sequence: CASSLMGVNTEAFF. Here the CDR3 DNA reads TGTGCCAGCAGTTTAATGGGGGTCAACACTGAAGCTTTCTTT.

This clonotype was picked up many times. The chain recombines TRBV11-2 with TRBJ2-7; D gene uncertain. The CDR3 covers 13 residues. The V gene lost 1 base and the J gene lost 4 bases, with 8 bases spanning the gap. Germline V gene lookup returns CDR1 SGHAT and CDR2 FQNNGV. The CDR3 reads CASSLGSIYEQYF. The CDR3, as DNA: TGTGCCAGCAGCTTAGGATCGATATACGAGCAGTACTTC.

This clonotype was counted at least ten times. The chain combines TRBV2 with TRBJ2-5; TRBD2 might be the D (6 bases). Between the trimmed V and J ends, which lost 3 bases and 5 bases, there was a span of 13 bases. CDR3 length equals 14 residues. The germline V gene encodes CDR1 SNHLY and CDR2 FYNNEI. CDR3 DNA sequence: TGTGCCAGCAGTGATCTTGTAGGGAGGGAGACCCAGTACTTC. Translated, it gives CASSDLVGRETQYF. Full variable domain (remainder filled in from reference TRBV2 and TRBJ2-5): EPEVTQTPSHQVTQMGQEVILRCVPISNHLYFYWYRQILGQKVEFLVSFYNNEISEKSEIFDDQFSVERPDGSNFTLKIRSTKLEDSAMYFCASSDLVGRETQYFGPGTRLLVL.

This clonotype was counted between two and nine times. The chain recombines TRBV3-1 with TRBJ2-6; a weak D match, TRBD1 (5 bases). Germline CDR1 reads LGHDT; CDR2 reads YNNKEL (reference sequence). V dropped 1 base and J dropped 2 bases, with 6 bases sitting between them. This CDR3 comprises 15 residues. The CDR3 protein is CASSQGRAGANVLTF. The CDR3, as DNA: TGTGCCAGCAGCCAAGGCAGGGCTGGGGCCAACGTCCTGACTTTC.

This clonotype was observed many times. This sequence joins TRBV12-3 or TRBV12-4 and TRBJ2-3; no clear D. This CDR3 is built from 13 residues. Trimming shortened V by 5 bases and J by 4 bases, and 10 bases separated the two germline ends. The DNA of the CDR3 is TGTGCCAGCAGTAAACGGACCCCAGATACGCAGTATTTT. It codes for CASSKRTPDTQYF.

This clonotype occurred a few times. The chain recombines TRBV6-6 with TRBJ2-7, with D possibly being TRBD1 (6 bases). This CDR3 spans 11 amino acids. V lost 10 bases and J lost 3, with 10 bases in between. Germline CDR1 is MNHNY and CDR2 is SVGAGI (reference sequence). CDR3 DNA sequence: TGTGCCACTACAGGGAACTACGAGCAGTACTTC. Residues: CATTGNYEQYF.

This clonotype came up a few times. The chain is built from TRBV28 and TRBJ1-1; D call uncertain. V dropped 7 bases and J dropped 5 bases, with 11 bases sitting between them. Germline-derived CDR1 and CDR2 are MDHEN and SYDVKM. CDR3 length: 12 amino acids. The CDR3 sequence: CASTLGKTEAFF. The CDR3 DNA reads as TGTGCCAGCACCCTGGGAAAGACTGAAGCTTTCTTT.

In DNA, the CDR3 is TGTGCCAGCAGTCTGGGCCAGGAGTCGCACACCATATATTTT. The encoded protein is CASSLGQESHTIYF. The chain recombines TRBV12-3 or TRBV12-4 with TRBJ1-3; D remains ambiguous. The CDR3 spans 14 residues. The V end lost 5 bases, the J end lost 8 bases, and 16 bases lay between the germline ends.

This clonotype was observed many times. V usage is TRBV27 and J usage is TRBJ2-7; TRBD1 matches at 7 bases. There are 15 residues in the CDR3. V dropped 4 bases and J dropped 2; count of bases not matched to a gene: 8. Germline V gene lookup returns CDR1 MNHEY and CDR2 SMNVEV (reference sequence). CDR3 nucleotide sequence: TGTGCCAGCAGTTCCCTCCCCGGGACAGCCTACGAGCAGTACTTC. Translated: CASSSLPGTAYEQYF.

This clonotype was observed at least ten times. The chain employs TRBV15 and TRBJ2-1; TRBD2 agrees at 9 bases. CDR1 and CDR2 (germline): LNHNV, YYDKDF (reference sequence). The CDR3 extends over 15 amino acids. Trimming at V came to 4 bases and at J to 8 bases, leaving 9 bases not matched to a gene. The CDR3 region is CATSTRGLASDEQFF. In DNA form, the CDR3 reads TGTGCCACCAGCACAAGGGGACTAGCTTCGGATGAGCAGTTCTTC. Looking up the rest from reference TRBV15 and TRBJ2-1 gives the full variable domain: DAMVIQNPRYQVTQFGKPVTLSCSQTLNHNVMYWYQQKSSQAPKLLFHYYDKDFNNEADTPDNFQSRRPNTSFCFLDIRSPGLGDTAMYLCATSTRGLASDEQFFGPGTRLTVL.

This clonotype appeared a few times. The chain links TRBV20-1 to TRBJ2-1; D might be TRBD1 (6 bases). Per the germline V gene, CDR1 is DFQATT and CDR2 is SNEGSKA (reference sequence). This CDR3 has 14 amino acids. The V gene lost 0 bases and the J gene lost 8 bases, with 14 bases spanning the gap. The CDR3 coding sequence is TGCAGTGCTAGAGAGACAGGAGGAATCGATGAGCAGTTCTTC. Translating gives CSARETGGIDEQFF.

This clonotype was detected many times. The chain combines TRBV2 with TRBJ1-3, with TRBD1 matching 7 bases. CDR3 length: 17 residues. CDR1 SNHLY and CDR2 FYNNEI come from the germline V gene. With V trimmed by 4 bases and J by 4 bases, 13 bases remained unmatched. Here the CDR3 DNA reads TGTGCCAGCAGTGGACCCCCCACTACAGGGGACGGAAACACCATATATTTT. Encoded protein: CASSGPPTTGDGNTIYF.

The chain links TRBV20-1 to TRBJ1-2, with D hard to call. CDR3 length: 15 residues. Germline V gene data show CDR1 as DFQATT and CDR2 as SNEGSKA (reference sequence). Trimming removed 3 bases at V and 2 bases at J, with 16 bases between. The CDR3 spells CSASFRQIANYGYTF. CDR3 nucleotides: TGCAGTGCTAGTTTCCGGCAAATAGCAAACTATGGCTACACCTTC.

The chain carries TRBV18 and TRBJ1-1; D is perhaps TRBD1 (6 bases). This CDR3 region has 13 residues. Looked up from germline, CDR1 is KGHSH and CDR2 is LQKENI. The V end lost 6 bases, the J end lost 1 base, and 9 bases lay between the germline ends. DNA of the CDR3: TGTGCCAGCTCCCAGACAGGGAACACTGAAGCTTTCTTT. Translated, it gives CASSQTGNTEAFF.

In this sample, this clonotype turned up many times. The gene calls are TRBV14 and TRBJ2-6; D is uncertain. V lost 1 base to trimming and J lost 3 bases, with 7 bases between them. The CDR3 runs 15 residues. Germline V gene data show CDR1 as SGHDN and CDR2 as FVKESK. The CDR3 coding sequence is TGTGCCAGCAGCCAAGTTTTAGGTGGGGCCAACGTCCTGACTTTC. Translation: CASSQVLGGANVLTF.

V and J are TRBV30 and TRBJ1-1; D ambiguous. Germline V gives CDR1 GTSNPN, CDR2 SVGIG (reference sequence). The V end lost 3 bases, the J end lost 5 bases, and 10 bases lay between the germline ends. This CDR3 is 12 amino acids long. CDR3 amino acids: CAWSPGGTEAFF. CDR3 sequence (DNA): TGTGCCTGGAGCCCTGGCGGGACTGAAGCTTTCTTT.

This clonotype showed up just a few times. The chain employs TRBV7-4 and TRBJ2-1; 10 bases line up with TRBD2. Germline V gene lookup returns CDR1 SGHVT and CDR2 SQSDAQ. The V gene end was trimmed by 8 bases and the J gene end by 6 bases; junction bases not matched to a gene: 10. This CDR3 comprises 15 residues. This chain's CDR3 is CASGRAGGPGNEQFF. Written as DNA, the CDR3 is TGTGCCAGCGGCCGAGCGGGGGGGCCAGGCAATGAGCAGTTCTTC.

This clonotype has at least ten counts. The chain is built from TRBV7-2 and TRBJ2-3; D not certain. CDR1 SGHTA and CDR2 FQGNSA come from the germline V gene. V was cut by 5 bases and J by 3 bases, with 15 bases left in between. The length of the CDR3 is 15 residues. CDR3 coding DNA: TGTGCCAGCAGCGGAAACTACCTGACTACAGATACGCAGTATTTT. It translates to CASSGNYLTTDTQYF.

The chain combines TRBV29-1 with TRBJ2-5; a weak D match, TRBD1 (6 bases). V was clipped by 6 bases and J by 5 bases, with 19 bases between them. The length of the CDR3 is 14 residues. CDR1 is SQVTM, CDR2 ANQGSEA, per germline. This CDR3 reads CSVARRGEYETQYF. For the CDR3, the DNA is TGCAGCGTCGCCCGCAGGGGAGAGTATGAGACCCAGTACTTC.

This clonotype was detected ten times or more. J is TRBJ1-5 and V is TRBV11-1; D is undetermined. The germline gives CDR1 SGHAT, CDR2 FQDESV (reference sequence). This CDR3 spans 17 amino acids. V dropped 6 bases and J dropped 1 base, with 19 bases sitting between them. In DNA, the CDR3 is TGTGCCAGCAGTTGTCCGGATCAGATTTTGAGCAATCAGCCCCAGCATTTT. Translated, it gives CASSCPDQILSNQPQHF. The whole variable domain, filled in from reference TRBV11-1 and TRBJ1-5, reads EAEVAQSPRYKITEKSQAVAFWCDPISGHATLYWYRQILGQGPELLVQFQDESVVDDSQLPKDRFSAERLKGVDSTLKIQPAELGDSAMYLCASSCPDQILSNQPQHFGDGTRLSIL.

In the case of this clonotype: Its ends do not fully match the called genes, so a read error is possible. The chain carries TRBV4-1 and TRBJ2-3; D perhaps matches TRBD2 (6 bases). The CDR3 runs 17 residues. Germline values: CDR1 MGHRA, CDR2 YSYEKL. The CDR3 region is CASSQGRSGVETDTQYF. In nucleotides, the CDR3 is TGTGCCAGCAGCCAAGGACGGTCGGGGGTTGAGACAGATACGCAGTATTTT.

There are many counts of this clonotype. V gene TRBV7-2 combines with J gene TRBJ1-1; TRBD1 matches 7 bases. This CDR3 has 13 amino acids. The germline gives CDR1 SGHTA, CDR2 FQGNSA. Trimming at V came to 5 bases and at J to 8 bases, leaving 8 bases not matched to a gene. This CDR3 reads CASSLNRQGEAFF. CDR3 DNA: TGTGCCAGCAGCCTAAATAGACAGGGAGAAGCTTTCTTT.

With respect to this clonotype: This may be a read error, as it is one base from a much larger clone. The chain employs TRBV6-2 or TRBV6-3 and TRBJ1-5; D unresolved. The V gene lost 0 bases and the J gene lost 3 bases, with 3 bases spanning the gap. CDR1 MNHEY and CDR2 SVGEGT come from the germline V gene. This CDR3 region has 13 residues. For the CDR3, the DNA is TGTGCCAGCAGTTACTCGGACAATCAGCCCCAGCATTTT. Translation: CASSYSDNQPQHF.

This clonotype came up many times. CDR3 residues: CASSRGLAGGGYEQYF. The CDR3 nucleotides are TGTGCCAGCAGCCGCGGACTAGCGGGGGGGGGGTACGAGCAGTACTTC. The chain uses TRBV7-2 and TRBJ2-7; 15 bases agree with TRBD2. The CDR3 contains 16 residues. Looked up from germline, CDR1 is SGHTA and CDR2 is FQGNSA. V gave up 5 bases and J gave up 4 bases; unmatched junction bases: 6.

This clonotype was detected a few times. The chain employs TRBV2 and TRBJ2-7, with D maybe TRBD2 (7 bases). This CDR3 contains 13 residues. The V gene lost 3 bases and the J gene lost 9 bases, with 15 bases spanning the gap. Germline V gene data show CDR1 as SNHLY and CDR2 as FYNNEI. This CDR3 reads CASSEGGTRAQYF. The CDR3, as DNA: TGTGCCAGCAGTGAGGGGGGGACAAGGGCGCAGTACTTC.

At least ten counts were recorded for this clonotype. The chain carries TRBV20-1 and TRBJ1-2, with TRBD1 matching 8 bases. The CDR3 sequence is 14 residues long. Per the germline V gene, CDR1 is DFQATT and CDR2 is SNEGSKA (reference sequence). Losses at the gene ends were 5 bases for V and 4 bases for J; bases not matched to a gene: 9. The DNA for the CDR3 is TGCAGTGCTCCAGCCCAGACAGGGGCCTATGGCTACACCTTC. Its translation is CSAPAQTGAYGYTF.

This clonotype was counted at least ten times. This chain joins TRBV27 and TRBJ2-3; no clear D. Germline CDR1 is MNHEY and CDR2 is SMNVEV (reference sequence). The V gene lost 2 bases and the J gene lost 4 bases, with 7 bases spanning the gap. The CDR3 spans 13 residues. As DNA, the CDR3 is TGTGCCAGCAGTTTACAAGTCGCAGATACGCAGTATTTT. It translates to CASSLQVADTQYF.

This clonotype appeared many times. The J gene is TRBJ2-5, the V gene TRBV28, with D possibly TRBD1 on 5 matching bases. Germline V CDR1 and CDR2: MDHEN, SYDVKM. The CDR3 contains 15 residues. The V gene lost 2 bases and the J gene lost 1 base, with 11 bases spanning the gap. CDR3 residues: CASSLGLDSQETQYF. The CDR3 bases are TGTGCCAGCAGTTTAGGGCTAGACAGCCAAGAGACCCAGTACTTC.

This clonotype was recorded many times. The chain couples TRBV7-3 to TRBJ2-5, with 9 bases that match TRBD1. Germline values: CDR1 SGHTA, CDR2 FQGTGA. The CDR3 extends over 15 amino acids. Trimming removed 5 bases from V and 5 bases from J; junction bases left unmatched: 9. DNA for the CDR3: TGTGCCAGCAGCACGACCGGGACAGGGTACGAGACCCAGTACTTC. Translation: CASSTTGTGYETQYF.

This clonotype was found many times. This chain joins TRBV29-1 and TRBJ1-2; 7 bases agree with TRBD1. With V trimmed by 7 bases and J by 0 bases, 5 bases remained unmatched. The CDR3 contains 13 residues. Germline CDR1 and CDR2: SQVTM and ANQGSEA. The CDR3 nucleotides are TGCAGCGCAGGACAGGCGACTAACTATGGCTACACCTTC. Its translation is CSAGQATNYGYTF.

This clonotype showed up many times. The CDR3 nucleotides read TGTGCCAGCAGCTTAGTACGGATCTACAATGAGCAGTTCTTC. It codes for CASSLVRIYNEQFF. This chain joins TRBV7-2 and TRBJ2-1, with D unclear. From germline, CDR1 is SGHTA and CDR2 FQGNSA. The CDR3 spans 14 residues. The germline V and J ends were trimmed by 1 base and 3 bases, with 7 bases remaining between them.

This clonotype was seen repeatedly, ten times or more. This chain connects TRBV11-1 to TRBJ1-6; 9 nucleotides line up with TRBD1. V lost 5 bases and J lost 6; bases outside the gene matches: 5. The CDR3 length is 15 residues. Germline loops: CDR1 SGHAT, CDR2 FQDESV (reference sequence). This CDR3 is CASSEQGAGNSPLHF. The DNA for the CDR3 is TGTGCCAGCAGCGAACAGGGGGCAGGTAATTCACCCCTCCACTTT.